Listed here are 32 T cell receptor beta chains from one sample, sequenced in a study of beta chain features in type 1 diabetes. General study findings and limits: The study found moderately but significantly shorter TCRB CDR3s in all four CD4+ subsets of Type 1 diabetes patients.

These receptors have no known antigen. Expressed TCRB transcripts were sequenced after all isolated RNA was converted to cDNA. Repertoires were generated with immunoSEQ multiplex PCR, while TCRdb's copy carries only in-frame clones and drops some. The table has 50,000 to 65,000 clones, over 40% seen once; the top ten hold more than 1.4%. The sequencing sample was made of Tregs from blood. Source of these receptors: a man aged 25-45 years with type 1 diabetes.

This clone has just a few counts. The V call is TRBV11-2, the J call TRBJ2-7, with 7 bases that match TRBD1. This CDR3 spans 15 amino acids. V lost 1 base and J lost 2; bases outside the gene matches: 5. In germline, CDR1 is SGHAT, CDR2 FQNNGV. CDR3 sequence reads: CASSLAWTGTYEQYF. The CDR3 region has the DNA TGTGCCAGCAGCTTAGCCTGGACAGGAACCTACGAGCAGTACTTC. Full variable domain (remainder filled in from reference TRBV11-2 and TRBJ2-7): EAGVAQSPRYKIIEKRQSVAFWCNPISGHATLYWYQQILGQGPKLLIQFQNNGVVDDSQLPKDRFSAERLKGVDSTLKIQPAKLEDSAVYLCASSLAWTGTYEQYFGPGTRLTVT.

The J gene is TRBJ2-1, the V gene TRBV5-1; D may be TRBD2 (5 bases). This CDR3 contains 15 residues. Trimming took off 1 base at V and 2 bases at J, with 10 bases between the two ends. Germline CDR1 and CDR2: SGHRS and YFSETQ. The CDR3 region has the DNA TGCGCCAGCAGCTTGTATAGCGATGCCTACAATGAGCAGTTCTTC. Encoded protein: CASSLYSDAYNEQFF.

The chain carries TRBV5-5 and TRBJ2-5; D unclear. This CDR3 comprises 13 residues. Germline CDR1 SGHKS, CDR2 YYEKEE (reference sequence). V lost 1 base, J lost 1 base, and 5 bases lay in between. The CDR3 here is CASSLHSQETQYF. In DNA, the CDR3 is TGTGCCAGCAGCTTGCACAGCCAAGAGACCCAGTACTTC.

The gene calls are TRBV29-1 and TRBJ2-1; TRBD2 is a possible D gene (7 bases). V was clipped by 6 bases and J by 6 bases, with 12 bases between them. This CDR3 contains 12 residues. CDR1 SQVTM and CDR2 ANQGSEA come from the germline V gene. This CDR3 is CSVAGGPNEQFF. The CDR3 region has the DNA TGCAGCGTCGCCGGGGGGCCCAATGAGCAGTTCTTC.

This chain links TRBV7-7 with TRBJ2-1; TRBD1 matches at 8 bases. V lost 2 bases, J lost 8 bases, and 8 bases stayed unmatched. Germline-derived CDR1 and CDR2 are SSHAT and FNYEAQ (reference sequence). This CDR3 region has 15 residues. CDR3 nucleotides: TGTGCCAGCAGCTTAAACAGGGGGGTGGGGTATGAGCAGTTCTTC. As protein: CASSLNRGVGYEQFF.

The sample holds a few counts of this clone. This chain links TRBV2 with TRBJ2-2; 10 bases map to TRBD2. J was trimmed by 7 bases and V by 5 bases; bases with no gene match: 7. The CDR3 consists of 15 residues. Per germline, CDR1 SNHLY and CDR2 FYNNEI. DNA of the CDR3: TGTGCCAGCAGTTGGCTAGCGGGAGAACACGGGGAGCTGTTTTTT. Amino acid sequence: CASSWLAGEHGELFF.

This chain links TRBV28 with TRBJ1-3, with no clear D. The CDR3 runs 15 residues. The germline V and J ends were trimmed by 3 bases and 0 bases, with 9 bases remaining between them. Germline values: CDR1 MDHEN, CDR2 SYDVKM. The CDR3 here is CASSFGRNSGNTIYF. The CDR3 region has the DNA TGTGCCAGCAGTTTTGGCAGAAACTCTGGAAACACCATATATTTT.

This clone was observed a single time. The chain couples TRBV27 to TRBJ2-7; 12 bases are shared with TRBD2. The trim removed 0 bases at V and 3 bases at J, leaving 27 bases unmatched. The CDR3 spans 24 residues. Germline V gene sequence: CDR1 MNHEY, CDR2 SMNVEV (reference sequence). DNA for the CDR3: TGTGCCAGCAGTTTATCGTATAGGCTAGCGGGAGGGCCGTACCCTTTCCCATCTAACTACGAGCAGTACTTC. Amino acid sequence: CASSLSYRLAGGPYPFPSNYEQYF.

This clone appeared a few times. The chain links TRBV7-2 to TRBJ1-5; D possibly corresponds to TRBD1 (6 bases). The V end lost 5 bases, the J end lost 7 bases, and 18 bases lay between the germline ends. CDR1 and CDR2 from the germline V gene are SGHTA and FQGNSA. This CDR3 spans 15 amino acids. CDR3 loop: CASSPQQGNGQPQHF. CDR3 DNA sequence: TGTGCCAGCAGCCCACAACAGGGTAACGGGCAGCCCCAGCATTTT.

In its sample, this clone was seen a few times. This chain links TRBV11-2 with TRBJ2-7; 11 bases align to TRBD2. This CDR3 is built from 15 residues. J was trimmed by 6 bases and V by 5 bases; bases with no gene match: 9. From germline, CDR1 is SGHAT and CDR2 FQNNGV. The CDR3 nucleotides read TGTGCCAGCAGCCATAGCGGGAGGGAGACAAGCGAGCAGTACTTC. Translating gives CASSHSGRETSEQYF.

This clone was seen a few times. This chain connects TRBV18 to TRBJ1-5, with 8 bases aligning to TRBD1. V was pared by 6 bases and J by 6 bases, with 4 bases of the junction left unmatched. CDR3 length: 13 residues. Germline V gene lookup returns CDR1 KGHSH and CDR2 LQKENI. The CDR3 loop is CASSGQGGQPQHF. The DNA of the CDR3 is TGTGCCAGCTCCGGACAGGGCGGTCAGCCCCAGCATTTT.

The chain is built from TRBV2 and TRBJ2-7; 8 nucleotides agree with TRBD2. Losses at the gene ends were 8 bases for V and 5 bases for J; bases not matched to a gene: 11. Germline V gene sequence: CDR1 SNHLY, CDR2 FYNNEI. The CDR3 contains 14 residues. The CDR3 DNA follows: TGTGCCAGCTTGCCAGCGGGAGTGGATAACGAGCAGTACTTC. Amino acids: CASLPAGVDNEQYF.

The chain combines TRBV28 with TRBJ1-5, with D possibly TRBD1 on 5 matching bases. Germline lookup yields CDR1 MDHEN and CDR2 SYDVKM. This CDR3 is 14 amino acids long. The V end was cut by 6 bases, the J end by 5 bases, with 14 bases between. CDR3 coding DNA: TGTGCCAGCAGCTGGGGGGGATCTTATCAGCCCCAGCATTTT. Protein: CASSWGGSYQPQHF.

A few counts support this clone. The chain joins TRBV6-1 to TRBJ1-5, with a possible D match to TRBD1 (5 bases). V was pared by 0 bases and J by 6 bases, with 18 bases between. Germline V gene sequence: CDR1 MNHNS, CDR2 SASEGT. There are 17 residues in the CDR3. This CDR3 is CASSEALTGTLLQPQHF. In nucleotides, the CDR3 is TGTGCCAGCAGTGAAGCGCTCACAGGTACTCTCCTTCAGCCCCAGCATTTT.

V and J are TRBV4-2 and TRBJ2-3; 11 bases are shared with TRBD2. CDR1 and CDR2 (germline): LGHNA, YNFKEQ. This CDR3 spans 16 amino acids. After removal of 1 base from V and 0 bases from J, the junction contained 0 bases not matched to a gene. This chain's CDR3 is CASSQGTSGSTDTQYF. DNA of the CDR3: TGTGCCAGCAGCCAAGGGACTAGCGGGAGCACAGATACGCAGTATTTT.

The chain is built from TRBV5-5 and TRBJ2-2; 14 bases agree with TRBD2. The V gene's germline CDR1 is SGHKS and CDR2 YYEKEE (reference sequence). J gave up 6 bases and V 4 bases, and 2 bases lay outside the gene matches. This CDR3 is built from 15 residues. Here the CDR3 DNA reads TGTGCCAGCAGCAAGGGACTAGCGGGAGCCGGGGAGCTGTTTTTT. This sequence encodes CASSKGLAGAGELFF.

This sequence joins TRBV2 and TRBJ2-4; a weak D match, TRBD2 (5 bases). The germline V gene has CDR1 SNHLY and CDR2 FYNNEI. Trimming shortened V by 2 bases and J by 2 bases, and 7 bases separated the two germline ends. This CDR3 has 14 residues. CDR3 DNA: TGTGCCAGCAGTGAAAGGGAGTCCAAAAACATTCAGTACTTC. Its protein is CASSERESKNIQYF.

The gene calls are TRBV5-8 and TRBJ1-5; the D gene is possibly TRBD1 (6 bases). Trimming cost V 4 bases and J 3 bases, with 14 bases left between them. CDR3 length equals 15 residues. Germline CDR1 is SGHTS and CDR2 is YDEGEE. This CDR3 is CASSLRTVHNQPQHF. Written as DNA, the CDR3 is TGTGCCAGCAGCCTACGGACAGTCCACAATCAGCCCCAGCATTTT.

The chain has TRBV7-6 and TRBJ2-2, with D possibly TRBD2 on 5 matching bases. There are 16 residues in the CDR3. Germline lookup yields CDR1 SGHVS and CDR2 FNYEAQ. Trimming took off 1 base at V and 1 base at J, with 10 bases between the two ends. The CDR3 reads CASSLEGRGNTGELFF. CDR3 nucleotide sequence: TGTGCCAGCAGCTTAGAAGGGAGAGGGAACACCGGGGAGCTGTTTTTT.

This chain joins TRBV6-1 and TRBJ2-3; D not certain. Trimming removed 1 base at V and 2 bases at J, with 10 bases between. The CDR3 has 15 amino acids. The germline V gene has CDR1 MNHNS and CDR2 SASEGT. CDR3 residues: CASSEGPPITDTQYF. Written as DNA, the CDR3 is TGTGCCAGCAGTGAAGGGCCCCCAATCACAGATACGCAGTATTTT.

In this sample, this clone turned up many times. This chain uses TRBV10-3 with TRBJ2-1, with 8 bases fitting TRBD1. CDR1 is ENHRY, CDR2 SYGVKD, per germline. Trimming at V came to 6 bases and at J to 10 bases, leaving 5 bases not matched to a gene. CDR3 length: 12 residues. CDR3 loop: CAISGPGGEQFF. As DNA, the CDR3 is TGTGCCATCAGCGGACCAGGGGGCGAGCAGTTCTTC.

V and J are TRBV14 and TRBJ1-1, with D uncertain. Germline V gene data show CDR1 as SGHDN and CDR2 as FVKESK. The CDR3 length is 14 residues. Trimming cost V 2 bases and J 2 bases, with 9 bases left between them. The CDR3 DNA follows: TGTGCCAGCAGCCAATACGTGAGAAACACTGAAGCTTTCTTT. Its translation: CASSQYVRNTEAFF. Full variable domain (outside the CDR3, taken from reference TRBV14 and TRBJ1-1): EAGVTQFPSHSVIEKGQTVTLRCDPISGHDNLYWYRRVMGKEIKFLLHFVKESKQDESGMPNNRFLAERTGGTYSTLKVQPAELEDSGVYFCASSQYVRNTEAFFGQGTRLTVV.

The chain combines TRBV7-9 with TRBJ2-2; 8 bases map to TRBD2. The CDR3 loop spans 15 amino acids. CDR1 SEHNR and CDR2 FQNEAQ come from the germline V gene (reference sequence). V trimming: 5 bases; J trimming: 10 bases; junction bases outside the gene matches: 12. The CDR3 here is CASSPRLALTQELFF. CDR3 in DNA: TGTGCCAGCAGCCCGAGACTAGCGTTAACACAGGAGCTGTTTTTT.

The CDR3 region has the DNA TGTGCCAGCAGCTTAGCCGGACTAGCGGGTTACGAGCAGTACTTC. Encoded protein: CASSLAGLAGYEQYF. The V and J genes are TRBV7-8 and TRBJ2-7; 11 bases are a match to TRBD2. The V and J ends lost 0 bases and 4 bases, in that order; junction bases with no gene match: 2. The germline gives CDR1 SGHVS, CDR2 FQNEAQ. The CDR3 is made up of 15 amino acids.

The rearrangement links TRBV28 to TRBJ2-1, with D unclear. CDR1 MDHEN and CDR2 SYDVKM come from the germline V gene. V was cut by 4 bases and J by 10 bases, with 5 bases left in between. The CDR3 consists of 10 residues. The CDR3 DNA follows: TGTGCCAGCAGTTCGGTAGAGCAGTTCTTC. Amino acid sequence: CASSSVEQFF.

This sequence joins TRBV6-6 and TRBJ2-2; 7 positions agree with TRBD2. The CDR3 has 16 residues. The J segment lost 2 bases and the V segment lost 7 bases, leaving 10 bases of the junction unmatched. CDR1 is MNHNY and CDR2 is SVGAGI in the germline V gene (reference sequence). CDR3 region: CASTSPLAVNTGELFF. CDR3 bases: TGTGCCAGCACCTCGCCTCTAGCGGTAAACACCGGGGAGCTGTTTTTT.

The V gene is TRBV4-2, the J gene TRBJ1-4; D uncertain. The CDR3 contains 13 residues. The V gene's germline CDR1 is LGHNA and CDR2 YNFKEQ. Trimming stripped 1 base from V and 4 bases from J, with 4 bases between. The CDR3 region has the DNA TGTGCCAGCAGCCAAGGCGATAATGAAAAACTGTTTTTT. Translation: CASSQGDNEKLFF.

The genes are TRBV21-1 and TRBJ2-2; the D call TRBD1 from the table was never checked on the DNA. TRBV21-1 is shown as a pseudogene. The CDR3 has 17 residues. CDR3 in DNA: TGTGCCAGCAGCGCCCGGAAGCCTTCACAGGGCACCGGGGAGCTGTTTTTT. It encodes CASSARKPSQGTGELFF.

This clone was seen a handful of times. V gene TRBV19 combines with J gene TRBJ1-5; D is ambiguous. Germline CDR1 reads LNHDA; CDR2 reads SQIVND (reference sequence). The V gene lost 0 bases and the J gene lost 9 bases, with 6 bases spanning the gap. The CDR3 covers 12 residues. CDR3: CASSIERRPQHF. The CDR3 region has the DNA TGTGCCAGTAGTATAGAGAGGCGGCCCCAGCATTTT.

The chain uses TRBV5-5 and TRBJ2-7; D is unclear. The CDR3 is 15 residues long. Trimming cost V 4 bases and J 7 bases, with 21 bases left between them. Germline V gene sequence: CDR1 SGHKS, CDR2 YYEKEE (reference sequence). The CDR3 reads CASSDQLATPTEQYF. The CDR3 DNA is TGTGCCAGCAGCGACCAACTGGCGACTCCTACGGAGCAGTACTTC.

This chain connects TRBV5-1 to TRBJ2-7; TRBD2 might be the D (6 bases). Germline V CDR1 and CDR2: SGHRS, YFSETQ. The CDR3 runs 14 residues. The germline V and J ends were trimmed by 0 bases and 3 bases, with 10 bases remaining between them. CDR3 DNA sequence: TGCGCCAGCAGCTTGGAGGGAGGAGTCTACGAGCAGTACTTC. Amino acids: CASSLEGGVYEQYF.

V is TRBV27 and J is TRBJ2-5; tentatively, D is TRBD2 (6 bases). The J call may be wrong; the DNA end is better matched by TRBJ2-7. CDR1 and CDR2 from the germline V gene are MNHEY and SMNVEV (reference sequence). The CDR3 covers 15 residues. The CDR3 DNA reads as TGTGCCAGCAGTGACCCTAGCGCCAACTCCTACGAGCAGTACTTC. This encodes CASSDPSANSYEQYF.